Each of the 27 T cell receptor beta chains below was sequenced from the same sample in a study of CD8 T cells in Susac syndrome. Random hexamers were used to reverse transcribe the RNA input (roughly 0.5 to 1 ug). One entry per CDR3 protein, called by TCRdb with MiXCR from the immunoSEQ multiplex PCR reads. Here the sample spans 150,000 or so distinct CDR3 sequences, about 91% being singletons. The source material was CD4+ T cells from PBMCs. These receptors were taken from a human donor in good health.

The CDR3 region is CASSQDRQSRYEQYF. The CDR3 DNA is TGCGCCAGCAGCCAAGATAGGCAGAGCCGTTACGAGCAGTACTTC. The gene calls are TRBV4-1 and TRBJ2-7, with D unclear. The V gene's germline CDR1 is MGHRA and CDR2 YSYEKL. Trimming shortened V by 0 bases and J by 4 bases, and 13 bases separated the two germline ends. CDR3 size: 15 residues.

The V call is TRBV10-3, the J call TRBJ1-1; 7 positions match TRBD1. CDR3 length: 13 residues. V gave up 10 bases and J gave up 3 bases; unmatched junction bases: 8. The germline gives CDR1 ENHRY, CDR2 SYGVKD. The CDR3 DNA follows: TGTGCCAGTAAGACAGGGTTAGACACTGAAGCTTTCTTT. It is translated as CASKTGLDTEAFF.

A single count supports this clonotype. DNA for the CDR3: TGTGCCAGCGGTGGTCCGAATGATTACGAGCAGTACTTC. This encodes CASGGPNDYEQYF. The rearrangement joins TRBV7-2 to TRBJ2-7; no clear D. V lost 8 bases to trimming and J lost 4 bases, with 15 bases between them. The CDR3 has 13 residues. Germline CDR1 SGHTA, CDR2 FQGNSA.

The CDR3 region has the DNA TGTGCCAGCAGGTTGGACAGGGGGCATGGGGGCGAGCAGTACTTC. Translation: CASRLDRGHGGEQYF. The V call is TRBV28, the J call TRBJ2-7, with TRBD1 identical over 11 bases. CDR3 size: 15 residues. V was pared by 6 bases and J by 6 bases, with 10 bases of the junction left unmatched. Germline CDR1 and CDR2: MDHEN and SYDVKM.

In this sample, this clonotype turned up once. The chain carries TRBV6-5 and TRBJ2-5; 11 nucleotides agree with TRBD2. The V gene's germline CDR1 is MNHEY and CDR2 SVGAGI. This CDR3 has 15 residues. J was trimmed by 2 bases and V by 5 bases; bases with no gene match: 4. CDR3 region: CASSLTSGMQETQYF. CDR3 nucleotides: TGTGCCAGCAGTCTGACTAGCGGGATGCAAGAGACCCAGTACTTC.

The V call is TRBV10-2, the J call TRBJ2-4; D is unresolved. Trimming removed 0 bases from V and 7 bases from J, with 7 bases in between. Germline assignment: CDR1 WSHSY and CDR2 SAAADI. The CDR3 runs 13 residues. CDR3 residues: CASSESLGNIQYF. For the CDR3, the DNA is TGCGCCAGCAGTGAGTCGTTGGGGAACATTCAGTACTTC.

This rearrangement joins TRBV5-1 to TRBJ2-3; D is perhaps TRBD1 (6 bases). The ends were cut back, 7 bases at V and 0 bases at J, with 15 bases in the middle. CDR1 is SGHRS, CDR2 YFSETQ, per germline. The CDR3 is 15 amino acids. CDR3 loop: CASGFQDRSTDTQYF. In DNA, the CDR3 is TGCGCCAGCGGATTCCAGGACAGAAGCACAGATACGCAGTATTTT.

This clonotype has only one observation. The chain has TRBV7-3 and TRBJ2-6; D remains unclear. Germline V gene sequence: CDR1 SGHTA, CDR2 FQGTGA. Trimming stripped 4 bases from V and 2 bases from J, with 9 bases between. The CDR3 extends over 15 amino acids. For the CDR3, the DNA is TGTGCCAGCAGCTCGTCAGGCGCTGGGGCCAACGTCCTGACTTTC. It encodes CASSSSGAGANVLTF.

The CDR3 loop is CASSQGGGKPQHF. The CDR3 DNA reads TGTGCCAGCAGCCAAGGAGGGGGGAAGCCCCAGCATTTT. The J gene is TRBJ1-5, the V gene TRBV14, with D possibly matching TRBD1 (6 bases). Germline assignment: CDR1 SGHDN and CDR2 FVKESK. This CDR3 is 13 amino acids long. Trimming removed 1 base at V and 8 bases at J, with 9 bases between.

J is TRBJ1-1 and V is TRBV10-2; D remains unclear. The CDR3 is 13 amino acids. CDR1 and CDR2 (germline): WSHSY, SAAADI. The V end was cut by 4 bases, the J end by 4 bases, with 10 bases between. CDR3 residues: CASSGQDGTEAFF. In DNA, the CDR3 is TGCGCCAGCAGTGGCCAGGACGGCACTGAAGCTTTCTTT.

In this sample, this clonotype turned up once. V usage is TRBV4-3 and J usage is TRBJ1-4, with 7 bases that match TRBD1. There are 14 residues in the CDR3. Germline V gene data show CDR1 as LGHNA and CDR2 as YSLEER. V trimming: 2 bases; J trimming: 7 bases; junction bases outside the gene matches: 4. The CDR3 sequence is CASSQPWDSEKLFF. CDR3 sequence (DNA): TGCGCCAGCAGCCAACCTTGGGACAGTGAAAAACTGTTTTTT.

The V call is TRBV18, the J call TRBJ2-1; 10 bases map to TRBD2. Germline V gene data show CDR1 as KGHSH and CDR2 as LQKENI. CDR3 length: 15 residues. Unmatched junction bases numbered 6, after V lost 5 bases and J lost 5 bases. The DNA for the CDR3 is TGTGCCAGCTCAGCCGGGACTAGCGCGAACAATGAGCAGTTCTTC. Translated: CASSAGTSANNEQFF.

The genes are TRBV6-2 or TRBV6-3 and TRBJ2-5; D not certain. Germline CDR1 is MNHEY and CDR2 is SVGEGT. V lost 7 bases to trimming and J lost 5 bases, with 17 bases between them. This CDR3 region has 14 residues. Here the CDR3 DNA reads TGTGCCAGCACCGACCGGGCTCTCTGGGAGACCCAGTACTTC. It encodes CASTDRALWETQYF.

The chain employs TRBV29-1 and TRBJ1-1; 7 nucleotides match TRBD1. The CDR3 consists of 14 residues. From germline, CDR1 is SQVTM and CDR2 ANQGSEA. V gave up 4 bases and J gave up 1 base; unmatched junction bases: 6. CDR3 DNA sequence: TGCAGCGTTGGCCGGGGACAGACGAACACTGAAGCTTTCTTT. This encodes CSVGRGQTNTEAFF.

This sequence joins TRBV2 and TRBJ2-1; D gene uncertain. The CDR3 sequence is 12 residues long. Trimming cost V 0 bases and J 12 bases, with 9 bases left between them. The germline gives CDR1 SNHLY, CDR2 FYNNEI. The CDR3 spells CASSEAAVGQFF. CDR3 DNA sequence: TGTGCCAGCAGTGAAGCCGCCGTGGGGCAGTTCTTC.

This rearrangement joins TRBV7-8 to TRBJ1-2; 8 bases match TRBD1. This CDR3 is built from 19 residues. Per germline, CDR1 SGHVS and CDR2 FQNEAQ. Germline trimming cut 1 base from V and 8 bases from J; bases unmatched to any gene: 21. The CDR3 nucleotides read TGTGCCAGCAGCTTAGTGGGCCGGACAGGGATTGGGGGTTATCGGGGCTACACCTTC. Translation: CASSLVGRTGIGGYRGYTF.

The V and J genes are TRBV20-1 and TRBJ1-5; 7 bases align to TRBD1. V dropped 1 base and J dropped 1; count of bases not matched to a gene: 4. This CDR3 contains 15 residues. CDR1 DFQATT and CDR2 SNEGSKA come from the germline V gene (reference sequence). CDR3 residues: CSARVAGGSNQPQHF. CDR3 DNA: TGCAGTGCTAGAGTGGCAGGGGGAAGCAATCAGCCCCAGCATTTT.

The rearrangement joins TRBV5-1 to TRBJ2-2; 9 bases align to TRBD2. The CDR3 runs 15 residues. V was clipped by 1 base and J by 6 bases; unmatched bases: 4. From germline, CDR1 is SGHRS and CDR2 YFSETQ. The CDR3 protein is CASSLSLAGAGELFF. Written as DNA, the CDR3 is TGCGCCAGCAGCTTGAGTTTAGCGGGAGCCGGGGAGCTGTTTTTT.

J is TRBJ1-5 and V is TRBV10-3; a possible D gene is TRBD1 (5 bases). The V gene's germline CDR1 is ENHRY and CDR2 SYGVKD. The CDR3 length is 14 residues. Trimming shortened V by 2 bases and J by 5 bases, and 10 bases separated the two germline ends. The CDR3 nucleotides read TGTGCCATCAGTGAGGAGGGGCAGTATCAGCCCCAGCATTTT. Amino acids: CAISEEGQYQPQHF.

CDR3 in amino acids: CSVGPGVEQFF. The CDR3 DNA sequence: TGCAGCGTTGGGCCAGGGGTTGAGCAGTTCTTC. The chain joins TRBV29-1 to TRBJ2-1; TRBD1 is a possible D gene (6 bases). The CDR3 has 11 residues. Looked up from germline, CDR1 is SQVTM and CDR2 is ANQGSEA. Trimming removed 4 bases from V and 9 bases from J, with 10 bases in between.

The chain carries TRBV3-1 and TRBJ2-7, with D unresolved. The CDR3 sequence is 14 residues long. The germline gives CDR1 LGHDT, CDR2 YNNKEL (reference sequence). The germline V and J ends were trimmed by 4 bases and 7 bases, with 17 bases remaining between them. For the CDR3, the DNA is TGTGCCAGCAGCCTTGACACGGTCTTGGGAGAGCAGTACTTC. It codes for CASSLDTVLGEQYF.

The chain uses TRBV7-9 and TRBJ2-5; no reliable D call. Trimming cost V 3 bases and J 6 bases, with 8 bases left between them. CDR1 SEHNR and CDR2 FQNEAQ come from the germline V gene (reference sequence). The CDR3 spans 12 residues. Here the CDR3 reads CASSFAQKTQYF. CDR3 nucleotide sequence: TGTGCCAGCAGCTTTGCCCAGAAGACCCAGTACTTC.

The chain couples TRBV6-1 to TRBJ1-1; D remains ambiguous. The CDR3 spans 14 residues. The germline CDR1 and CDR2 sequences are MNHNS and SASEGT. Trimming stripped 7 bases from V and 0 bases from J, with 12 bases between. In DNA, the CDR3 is TGTGCCAGCACTAAGGAGTCCATGAACACTGAAGCTTTCTTT. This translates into CASTKESMNTEAFF.

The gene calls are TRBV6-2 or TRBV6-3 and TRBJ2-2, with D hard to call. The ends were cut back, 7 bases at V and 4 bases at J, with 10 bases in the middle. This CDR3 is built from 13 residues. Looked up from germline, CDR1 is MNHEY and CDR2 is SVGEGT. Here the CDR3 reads CASTPGSTGELFF. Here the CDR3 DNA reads TGTGCCAGCACCCCAGGTAGCACCGGGGAGCTGTTTTTT.

CDR3 loop: CASSQLRANYGYTF. CDR3 DNA: TGTGCCAGCAGCCAACTGAGAGCTAACTATGGCTACACCTTC. This chain connects TRBV3-1 to TRBJ1-2; D unclear. The length of the CDR3 is 14 residues. V was cut by 2 bases and J by 0 bases, with 7 bases left in between. The V gene's germline CDR1 is LGHDT and CDR2 YNNKEL (reference sequence).

The CDR3, as DNA: TGTGCCAGCAGCATCTCCGGGGGACTCGGAGGAGGTACGCAGTATTTT. Its translation: CASSISGGLGGGTQYF. The genes are TRBV11-2 and TRBJ2-3; D may be TRBD2 (6 bases). The CDR3 has 16 amino acids. The germline CDR1 and CDR2 sequences are SGHAT and FQNNGV. Trimming cost V 5 bases and J 8 bases, with 23 bases left between them.

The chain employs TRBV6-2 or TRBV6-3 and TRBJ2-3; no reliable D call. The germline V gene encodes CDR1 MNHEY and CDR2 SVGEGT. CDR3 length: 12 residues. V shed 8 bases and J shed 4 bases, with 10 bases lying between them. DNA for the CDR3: TGTGCCAGCTCGCTAGTTTCAGATACGCAGTATTTT. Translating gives CASSLVSDTQYF.